The 17 T cell receptor beta chains given below trace back to one sample, sequenced in a study of untreated major depressive disorder. Method: immunoSEQ multiplex PCR; TCRdb's copy keeps in-frame clones and lacks some. The sample consists of about 27,000 clones, around 93% of them appearing once. The study, taken as a whole, reports: Depressed patients' CD4+ T cells carried increased TRBV05-01 (Vbeta 5.1) usage versus control CD4+ T cells.

These receptors have no known antigen. Sequencing was performed on CD4+ T cells from PBMCs. The receptors originated from a woman aged 25 to 39 with major depressive disorder.

This chain links TRBV7-2 with TRBJ2-7; the D is unclear. CDR1 and CDR2 (germline): SGHTA, FQGNSA. Deletions cut 4 bases from V and 1 base from J, with 11 bases between. This CDR3 contains 14 residues. CDR3 in DNA: TGTGCCAGCAGCTACTCGGTGCCTTCCTACGAGCAGTACTTC. It is translated as CASSYSVPSYEQYF.

The rearrangement uses TRBV9 and TRBJ2-3, with D perhaps TRBD1 (5 bases). This CDR3 has 16 amino acids. Trimming removed 6 bases at V and 0 bases at J, with 17 bases between. Germline CDR1 SGDLS, CDR2 YYNGEE. The CDR3 region is CASTRQPFTSTDTQYF. The CDR3 DNA reads TGTGCCAGCACCCGACAGCCTTTCACTAGCACAGATACGCAGTATTTT.

This rearrangement joins TRBV6-6 to TRBJ2-7; 10 nucleotides line up with TRBD2. CDR1 and CDR2 from the germline V gene are MNHNY and SVGAGI (reference sequence). The CDR3 runs to 15 residues. The trim removed 2 bases at V and 7 bases at J, leaving 8 bases unmatched. CDR3 DNA: TGTGCCAGCAGTTACGGGGCTAGCGGGAGCGGAGAGCAGTACTTC. Its protein is CASSYGASGSGEQYF.

This chain links TRBV28 with TRBJ1-5; the D is unclear. CDR1 and CDR2 from the germline V gene are MDHEN and SYDVKM. Trimming took off 6 bases at V and 0 bases at J, with 9 bases between the two ends. The CDR3 loop spans 14 amino acids. The CDR3 spells CASRSQVSNQPQHF. The CDR3 bases are TGTGCCAGCAGATCTCAGGTTAGCAATCAGCCCCAGCATTTT.

This chain links TRBV15 with TRBJ1-1; TRBD1 is a possible D gene (6 bases). The V gene's germline CDR1 is LNHNV and CDR2 YYDKDF (reference sequence). The CDR3 length is 17 residues. The ends were cut back, 0 bases at V and 4 bases at J, with 18 bases in the middle. CDR3 amino acids: CATSRENAERGGTEAFF. The DNA of the CDR3 is TGTGCCACCAGCAGAGAAAATGCAGAGAGGGGGGGCACTGAAGCTTTCTTT.

J is TRBJ2-3 and V is TRBV6-4, with D possibly matching TRBD2 (6 bases). Per the germline V gene, CDR1 is MRHNA and CDR2 is SNTAGT. V dropped 2 bases and J dropped 9 bases, with 12 bases sitting between them. There are 13 residues in the CDR3. Here the CDR3 reads CASSDGIGGTQYF. DNA for the CDR3: TGTGCCAGCAGTGACGGTATCGGGGGAACGCAGTATTTT.

This rearrangement joins TRBV13 to TRBJ2-7; D might be TRBD2 (5 bases). This CDR3 region has 12 residues. Germline V lookup: CDR1 PRHDT, CDR2 FYEKMQ (reference sequence). V was cut by 7 bases and J by 6 bases, with 13 bases left in between. Here the CDR3 DNA reads TGTGCCAGCAACCTCCTCGGAGGCGAGCAGTACTTC. Its translation is CASNLLGGEQYF.

The sample holds one count of this clone. The genes are TRBV4-3 and TRBJ1-2; no firm D call. With 0 bases removed from V and 2 bases from J, the gap between germline ends came to 7 bases. This CDR3 has 14 residues. From germline, CDR1 is LGHNA and CDR2 YSLEER. For the CDR3, the DNA is TGCGCCAGCAGCCAAGACCCCCTCAACTATGGCTACACCTTC. This codes for CASSQDPLNYGYTF.

J is TRBJ2-7 and V is TRBV19; the match to TRBD2 covers 12 bases. Germline V lookup: CDR1 LNHDA, CDR2 SQIVND (reference sequence). J lost 4 bases, V lost 4 bases, and 11 bases had no gene match. The CDR3 covers 17 residues. CDR3 sequence: CASSTTSGRSTSYEQYF. The CDR3 coding sequence is TGTGCCAGTAGTACCACTAGCGGGAGGTCTACTTCATACGAGCAGTACTTC. Full variable domain (missing parts from reference TRBV19 and TRBJ2-7): DGGITQSPKYLFRKEGQNVTLSCEQNLNHDAMYWYRQDPGQGLRLIYYSQIVNDFQKGDIAEGYSVSREKKESFPLTVTSAQKNPTAFYLCASSTTSGRSTSYEQYFGPGTRLTVT.

This chain links TRBV4-1 with TRBJ1-3; 7 bases are a match to TRBD1. The germline CDR1 and CDR2 sequences are MGHRA and YSYEKL. The CDR3 spans 15 residues. With 4 bases clipped from V and 2 bases from J, the junction kept 5 bases outside the gene matches. The CDR3 nucleotides read TGCGCCAGCAGCCTTGAGACAGGGACTGGAAACACCATATATTTT. Residues: CASSLETGTGNTIYF.

The chain joins TRBV18 to TRBJ1-5, with D unresolved. The CDR3 extends over 14 amino acids. Germline-derived CDR1 and CDR2 are KGHSH and LQKENI. Trimming cost V 5 bases and J 7 bases, with 15 bases left between them. The CDR3 protein is CASSSGAEGQPQHF. CDR3 coding DNA: TGTGCCAGCTCATCGGGAGCCGAAGGCCAGCCCCAGCATTTT.

The genes are TRBV7-2 and TRBJ2-7; D unclear. V shed 7 bases and J shed 3 bases, with 16 bases lying between them. The CDR3 has 14 residues. Germline CDR1 is SGHTA and CDR2 is FQGNSA. This CDR3 is CASTSRGFGYEQYF. In DNA form, the CDR3 reads TGTGCCAGCACCAGTCGAGGTTTCGGCTACGAGCAGTACTTC.

The chain has TRBV4-1 and TRBJ2-7; no firm D call. There are 15 residues in the CDR3. The germline V gene encodes CDR1 MGHRA and CDR2 YSYEKL. Trimming took off 1 base at V and 0 bases at J, with 10 bases between the two ends. CDR3 protein: CASSQAWFGSYEQYF. The CDR3 nucleotides read TGCGCCAGCAGCCAAGCCTGGTTCGGCTCCTACGAGCAGTACTTC.

This clone occurred once. The rearrangement links TRBV18 to TRBJ2-7; D might be TRBD1 (5 bases). Trimming stripped 2 bases from V and 0 bases from J, with 11 bases between. The CDR3 extends over 15 amino acids. Germline CDR1 and CDR2: KGHSH and LQKENI. The CDR3 bases are TGTGCCAGCTCACCAGCGGACATCAGCTCCTACGAGCAGTACTTC. Amino acids: CASSPADISSYEQYF.

The chain is built from TRBV7-2 and TRBJ2-1, with 9 bases aligning to TRBD2. The length of the CDR3 is 16 residues. Germline values: CDR1 SGHTA, CDR2 FQGNSA. Trimming cost V 3 bases and J 7 bases; bases outside gene matches: 10. The CDR3 DNA is TGTGCCAGCAGCTTCAAAGCGGGAGGCCTAGTTAATGAGCAGTTCTTC. Amino acid sequence: CASSFKAGGLVNEQFF.

The chain combines TRBV19 with TRBJ2-7, with 9 bases that match TRBD1. V gave up 3 bases and J gave up 3 bases; unmatched junction bases: 0. Germline values: CDR1 LNHDA, CDR2 SQIVND (reference sequence). CDR3 size: 13 residues. The DNA for the CDR3 is TGTGCCAGTAGTATGGACAGGGGCTACGAGCAGTACTTC. Protein: CASSMDRGYEQYF.

The chain couples TRBV6-6 to TRBJ2-3, with D uncertain. Germline CDR1 MNHNY, CDR2 SVGAGI (reference sequence). Trimming shortened V by 1 base and J by 5 bases, and 10 bases separated the two germline ends. The CDR3 sequence is 14 residues long. CDR3 sequence reads: CASSYLGLGDTQYF. CDR3 DNA: TGTGCCAGCAGTTACTTAGGATTGGGAGATACGCAGTATTTT.